Detailed here is one T cell receptor beta chain. Its target is not known. The sample comes from a study of Graves' ophthalmopathy and Graves' hyperthyroidism. Study outcomes and limitations: Blood also held most thyroid clonotypes expanded above 0.001 frequency.

CDR3 regions of TCR beta were amplified from RNA transcripts. RT-PCR in the first round used HTBI primers; a second-round multiplex PCR followed. TCRdb itself ran the multiplex PCR reads through MiXCR, one entry per CDR3 protein. Of a few hundred thousand distinct CDR3 sequences detected, roughly 40% appear once; the ten largest clones hold over 3.5%. With 2 bases removed from V and 5 bases from J, the gap between germline ends came to 9 bases. Germline V gives CDR1 SGHTA, CDR2 FQGNSA. The CDR3 loop spans 13 amino acids. The chain carries TRBV7-2 and TRBJ1-1; D perhaps matches TRBD1 (6 bases). The origin of this receptor is an adult man with Graves' hyperthyroidism. The sample was peripheral blood or thyroid tissue (not recorded which). CDR3 residues: CASSLNQGTEAFF. CDR3 coding DNA: TGTGCCAGCAGCTTAAATCAGGGGACTGAAGCTTTCTTT.